These 28 T cell receptor beta chains share one sample of origin, sequenced in a study of beta chain features in type 1 diabetes. Since all of the isolated RNA was reverse transcribed, expressed TCRB transcripts were what got sequenced. The data were produced by immunoSEQ multiplex PCR, yet TCRdb's version contains in-frame clones alone and is incomplete. Among about 410,000 clones listed, 14% were seen once. Material for sequencing was naive CD4+ T cells from blood. The receptors stem from a man aged 25-45 years in good health.

This chain connects TRBV2 to TRBJ1-5; perhaps TRBD1 as D (5 bases). The CDR3 loop spans 14 amino acids. The germline V and J ends were trimmed by 4 bases and 4 bases, with 11 bases remaining between them. In germline, CDR1 is SNHLY, CDR2 FYNNEI. The CDR3: CASSVFGGNQPQHF. The CDR3 DNA follows: TGTGCCAGCAGTGTGTTCGGGGGTAATCAGCCCCAGCATTTT.

V usage is TRBV18 and J usage is TRBJ1-2; TRBD1 is a possible D gene (5 bases). Trimming left V 3 bases short and J 6 bases short, with 20 bases between. Germline CDR1 and CDR2: KGHSH and LQKENI. The CDR3 is 16 residues long. The CDR3 is CASSPKLGTAVHGYTF. Here the CDR3 DNA reads TGTGCCAGCTCACCCAAACTCGGGACCGCCGTACATGGCTACACCTTC. Looking up the rest from reference TRBV18 and TRBJ1-2 gives the full variable domain: NAGVMQNPRHLVRRRGQEARLRCSPMKGHSHVYWYRQLPEEGLKFMVYLQKENIIDESGMPKERFSAEFPKEGPSILRIQQVVRGDSAAYFCASSPKLGTAVHGYTFGSGTRLTVV.

A word on this clone: Other nucleotide sequences in the sample specify the same CDR3. This chain links TRBV10-3 with TRBJ2-7; no definite D call. This CDR3 is built from 12 residues. Germline V gene sequence: CDR1 ENHRY, CDR2 SYGVKD. Trimming removed 0 bases from V and 3 bases from J, with 3 bases in between. Here the CDR3 DNA reads TGTGCCATCAGTGAGTCGGGCTACGAGCAGTACTTC. It is translated as CAISESGYEQYF.

This clone occurred a few times. The chain couples TRBV18 to TRBJ2-7; no reliable D call. CDR3 length: 14 amino acids. Germline V lookup: CDR1 KGHSH, CDR2 LQKENI. V gave up 3 bases and J gave up 1 base, with 10 bases separating them. This CDR3 reads CASSPSRGSYEQYF. In nucleotides, the CDR3 is TGTGCCAGCTCACCCAGTCGAGGTTCCTACGAGCAGTACTTC.

The V gene is TRBV5-6, the J gene TRBJ1-1; D unclear. The germline V gene encodes CDR1 SGHDT and CDR2 YYEEEE. The CDR3 extends over 15 amino acids. Trimming cost V 1 base and J 0 bases, with 10 bases left between them. CDR3 amino acids: CASSLSPLMNTEAFF. Written as DNA, the CDR3 is TGTGCCAGCAGCTTGTCGCCACTTATGAACACTGAAGCTTTCTTT.

CDR3 protein: CASSWTSGRANEQFF. The CDR3 coding sequence is TGTGCCAGCAGCTGGACTAGCGGGAGGGCGAATGAGCAGTTCTTC. The chain carries TRBV7-6 and TRBJ2-1; the match to TRBD2 covers 15 bases. This CDR3 region has 15 residues. CDR1 is SGHVS, CDR2 FNYEAQ, per germline. Losses at the gene ends were 4 bases for V and 7 bases for J; bases not matched to a gene: 2.

This clone was seen a few times. The chain has TRBV7-9 and TRBJ2-7; D gene uncertain. Germline V gene sequence: CDR1 SEHNR, CDR2 FQNEAQ (reference sequence). The CDR3 runs to 12 residues. The V end was cut by 3 bases, the J end by 7 bases, with 10 bases between. This CDR3 reads CASSFSPAEQYV. The CDR3 DNA sequence: TGTGCCAGCAGCTTCTCTCCGGCGGAGCAGTACGTC.

On this clone itself: The junction shows a germline mismatch at one end, possibly a read error. The rearrangement links TRBV7-2 to TRBJ2-1; 7 bases align to TRBD1. The CDR3 sequence is 15 residues long. Germline lookup yields CDR1 SGHTA and CDR2 FQGNSA. The CDR3 sequence: CASSLRQGTRNELFF. The CDR3 DNA reads TGTGCCAGCAGCTTAAGACAGGGCACCCGGAATGAGCTGTTCTTC. Using reference TRBV7-2 and TRBJ2-1 for the parts outside the CDR3, the full variable domain is GAGVSQSPSNKVTEKGKDVELRCDPISGHTALYWYRQSLGQGLEFLIYFQGNSAPDKSGLPSDRFSAERTGGSVSTLTIQRTQQEDSAVYLCASSLRQGTRNELFFGPGTRLTVL.

This chain uses TRBV29-1 with TRBJ2-5, with 10 bases fitting TRBD1. From germline, CDR1 is SQVTM and CDR2 ANQGSEA. CDR3 size: 13 residues. V lost 4 bases and J lost 5; bases outside the gene matches: 4. The CDR3 protein is CSVGDRGAETQYF. The DNA for the CDR3 is TGCAGCGTTGGGGACAGGGGCGCGGAGACCCAGTACTTC.

The chain couples TRBV28 to TRBJ1-1; D remains ambiguous. Looked up from germline, CDR1 is MDHEN and CDR2 is SYDVKM. CDR3 length: 11 residues. Trimming removed 7 bases from V and 6 bases from J, with 9 bases in between. CDR3 amino acids: CASIQVAEAFF. The DNA of the CDR3 is TGTGCCAGCATACAAGTGGCTGAAGCTTTCTTT.

This chain joins TRBV15 and TRBJ1-4, with a tentative D call TRBD1 (6 bases). The CDR3 runs to 14 residues. The ends were cut back, 3 bases at V and 10 bases at J, with 15 bases in the middle. Germline V lookup: CDR1 LNHNV, CDR2 YYDKDF (reference sequence). CDR3 in amino acids: CATSSLQGSGKLFF. In DNA, the CDR3 is TGTGCCACCAGCAGCCTACAGGGCTCGGGAAAACTGTTTTTT.

V is TRBV10-3 and J is TRBJ2-1, with 9 bases aligning to TRBD2. This CDR3 region has 14 residues. From germline, CDR1 is ENHRY and CDR2 SYGVKD. The trim removed 4 bases at V and 5 bases at J, leaving 3 bases unmatched. CDR3 sequence (DNA): TGTGCCATCAGTGCTAGCGGGATAAACAATGAGCAGTTCTTC. Encoded protein: CAISASGINNEQFF.

V and J are TRBV4-1 and TRBJ2-4, with 9 bases lining up with TRBD2. Germline loops: CDR1 MGHRA, CDR2 YSYEKL. V trimming: 3 bases; J trimming: 0 bases; junction bases outside the gene matches: 12. This CDR3 comprises 19 residues. CDR3 sequence reads: CASSQTSTSGAIAKNIQYF. The CDR3 region has the DNA TGCGCCAGCAGCCAGACCTCGACTAGCGGAGCCATAGCCAAAAACATTCAGTACTTC.

V gene TRBV4-2 combines with J gene TRBJ2-1; weak D call: TRBD1 (6 bases). Trimming took 1 base from V and 4 from J, leaving 14 bases between them. The CDR3 contains 16 residues. Germline V lookup: CDR1 LGHNA, CDR2 YNFKEQ. This CDR3 reads CASSQGPPDSYNEQFF. The CDR3 bases are TGTGCCAGCAGCCAAGGCCCCCCGGACAGTTACAATGAGCAGTTCTTC.

In its sample, this clone was seen many times. CDR3 residues: CAISVGEGDTQYF. The CDR3 bases are TGTGCCATCAGTGTAGGAGAGGGAGATACGCAGTATTTT. The rearrangement links TRBV10-3 to TRBJ2-3, with a possible D match to TRBD2 (5 bases). This CDR3 region has 13 residues. Trimming cost V 4 bases and J 5 bases, with 10 bases left between them. Per the germline V gene, CDR1 is ENHRY and CDR2 is SYGVKD.

This rearrangement joins TRBV7-2 to TRBJ1-2; D remains unclear. The CDR3 length is 14 residues. Per the germline V gene, CDR1 is SGHTA and CDR2 is FQGNSA. V lost 4 bases and J lost 6, with 15 bases in between. CDR3 bases: TGTGCCAGCAGCTCCTTCCTCCGTTTCGATGGCTACACCTTC. It yields the protein CASSSFLRFDGYTF.

This clone was detected a few times. The V and J genes are TRBV7-9 and TRBJ2-3; 10 nucleotides agree with TRBD2. The ends lost 2 bases at V and 7 bases at J; junction bases unmatched: 9. This CDR3 has 16 residues. CDR1 SEHNR and CDR2 FQNEAQ come from the germline V gene (reference sequence). CDR3 sequence reads: CASSLYLAGDPNTQYF. In DNA form, the CDR3 reads TGTGCCAGCAGCTTATATCTAGCGGGGGACCCGAATACGCAGTATTTT.

The sample holds a few counts of this clone. This rearrangement joins TRBV10-3 to TRBJ1-1, with 9 nucleotides matching TRBD1. Germline lookup yields CDR1 ENHRY and CDR2 SYGVKD. V dropped 6 bases and J dropped 5; count of bases not matched to a gene: 7. The CDR3 has 14 residues. CDR3 in amino acids: CAIRRDRGVTEAFF. The CDR3 DNA reads TGTGCCATCAGAAGAGACAGGGGGGTGACTGAAGCTTTCTTT.

A few counts support this clone. This rearrangement joins TRBV9 to TRBJ2-1; TRBD1 or TRBD2 may be the D gene (5 bases each). Trimming left V 7 bases short and J 0 bases short, with 14 bases between. Germline V gene lookup returns CDR1 SGDLS and CDR2 YYNGEE. The CDR3 runs 15 residues. The CDR3 sequence: CASDTGLSSYNEQFF. CDR3 nucleotide sequence: TGTGCCAGCGATACGGGGCTCAGCTCCTACAATGAGCAGTTCTTC.

This clone was picked up one time. V usage is TRBV13 and J usage is TRBJ2-5; TRBD1 agrees at 8 bases. The CDR3 is made up of 17 amino acids. Trimming cost V 5 bases and J 4 bases; bases outside gene matches: 15. From germline, CDR1 is PRHDT and CDR2 FYEKMQ (reference sequence). CDR3 nucleotide sequence: TGTGCCAGCAGCCCGGTCCGAGACAGGGGTTCTAGAGAGACCCAGTACTTC. Translated, it gives CASSPVRDRGSRETQYF. Full variable domain (missing parts from reference TRBV13 and TRBJ2-5): AAGVIQSPRHLIKEKRETATLKCYPIPRHDTVYWYQQGPGQDPQFLISFYEKMQSDKGSIPDRFSAQQFSDYHSELNMSSLELGDSALYFCASSPVRDRGSRETQYFGPGTRLLVL.

The CDR3 DNA reads TGTGCCAGCAGCAAAGATCGAGCGGGAGGTATCTACGAGCAGTACGTC. It encodes CASSKDRAGGIYEQYV. V usage is TRBV21-1 and J usage is TRBJ2-7; no check of the table's D call, TRBD2, against the DNA was made. TRBV21-1 is an annotated pseudogene. The CDR3 loop spans 16 amino acids.

This clone was observed a handful of times. V usage is TRBV6-5 and J usage is TRBJ2-5; D remains ambiguous. CDR3 length equals 12 residues. V lost 8 bases, J lost 4 bases, and 11 bases lay in between. The germline gives CDR1 MNHEY, CDR2 SVGAGI. CDR3 in amino acids: CASSRVGETQYF. In DNA, the CDR3 is TGTGCCAGCTCTAGAGTGGGAGAGACCCAGTACTTC.

The CDR3 is CASSLRRGGYTF. Here the CDR3 DNA reads TGTGCCAGCAGCTTACGGAGAGGGGGCTACACCTTC. The J gene is TRBJ1-2, the V gene TRBV11-2; no reliable D call. Trimming cost V 2 bases and J 8 bases, with 9 bases left between them. Germline V lookup: CDR1 SGHAT, CDR2 FQNNGV. The CDR3 has 12 residues.

This clone has a handful of counts. The genes are TRBV19 and TRBJ1-1; D unresolved. Germline assignment: CDR1 LNHDA and CDR2 SQIVND (reference sequence). Trimming removed 6 bases from V and 7 bases from J, with 15 bases in between. The CDR3 spans 13 residues. The chain's CDR3 is CASRYEGNIEAFF. The CDR3 DNA reads TGTGCCAGTAGGTATGAGGGAAATATTGAAGCTTTCTTT.

The chain uses TRBV7-9 and TRBJ1-5; tentatively, D is TRBD1 (6 bases). The CDR3 has 16 amino acids. Between the trimmed V and J ends, which lost 1 base and 7 bases, there was a span of 17 bases. Germline V lookup: CDR1 SEHNR, CDR2 FQNEAQ (reference sequence). CDR3 DNA: TGTGCCAGCAGCTTAGTTGTAGGGAGGGGGATGCAGCCCCAGCATTTT. The encoded protein is CASSLVVGRGMQPQHF.

As regards this clone: This same CDR3 is encoded by further DNA sequences in the sample. The chain carries TRBV7-9 and TRBJ2-2; unclear D gene. The CDR3 covers 12 residues. Germline V CDR1 and CDR2: SEHNR, FQNEAQ (reference sequence). Trimming took off 1 base at V and 6 bases at J, with 3 bases between the two ends. The chain's CDR3 is CASSLGSGELFF. The DNA for the CDR3 is TGTGCCAGCAGCTTAGGATCCGGGGAGCTGTTTTTT.

With regard to this clone: Different DNA sequences within this sample yield the same CDR3. The genes are TRBV7-2 and TRBJ2-2; D unresolved. The CDR3 contains 12 residues. The V end lost 3 bases, the J end lost 5 bases, and 4 bases lay between the germline ends. Germline CDR1 is SGHTA and CDR2 is FQGNSA. CDR3 nucleotides: TGTGCCAGCAGCTTCTCAACCGGGGAGCTGTTTTTT. This codes for CASSFSTGELFF. Full variable domain (remainder filled in from reference TRBV7-2 and TRBJ2-2): GAGVSQSPSNKVTEKGKDVELRCDPISGHTALYWYRQSLGQGLEFLIYFQGNSAPDKSGLPSDRFSAERTGGSVSTLTIQRTQQEDSAVYLCASSFSTGELFFGEGSRLTVL.

This clone was observed a handful of times. The chain links TRBV4-1 to TRBJ2-1; TRBD1 matches at 8 bases. This CDR3 has 16 residues. Germline V gene lookup returns CDR1 MGHRA and CDR2 YSYEKL. J gave up 9 bases and V 0 bases, and 10 bases lay outside the gene matches. The CDR3: CASSQDFADRVSEQFF. The CDR3 DNA follows: TGCGCCAGCAGCCAAGATTTTGCGGACAGGGTCAGTGAGCAGTTCTTC.